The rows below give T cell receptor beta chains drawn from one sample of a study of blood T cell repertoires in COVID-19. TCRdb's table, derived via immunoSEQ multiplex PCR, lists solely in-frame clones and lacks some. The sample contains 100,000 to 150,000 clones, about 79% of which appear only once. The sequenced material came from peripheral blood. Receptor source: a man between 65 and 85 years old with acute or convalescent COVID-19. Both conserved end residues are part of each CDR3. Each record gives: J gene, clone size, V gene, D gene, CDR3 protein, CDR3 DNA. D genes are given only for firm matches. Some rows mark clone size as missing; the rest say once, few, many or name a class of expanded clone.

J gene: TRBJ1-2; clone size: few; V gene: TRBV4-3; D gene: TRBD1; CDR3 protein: CASSLGTGSNYGYTF; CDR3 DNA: TGCGCCAGCAGCCTCGGGACAGGGTCTAACTATGGCTACACCTTC
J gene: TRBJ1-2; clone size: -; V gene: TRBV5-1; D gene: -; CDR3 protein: CASSPGQLAYGYTF; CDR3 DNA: TGCGCCAGCAGCCCTGGACAGCTTGCGTATGGCTACACCTTC
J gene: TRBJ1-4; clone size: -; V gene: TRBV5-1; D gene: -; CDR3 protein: CASSPAGGQGNEKLFF; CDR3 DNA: TGCGCCAGCAGCCCCGCCGGGGGGCAAGGGAATGAAAAACTGTTTTTT
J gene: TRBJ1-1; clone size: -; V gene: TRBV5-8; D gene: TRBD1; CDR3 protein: CASSLSGQVVGGAFF; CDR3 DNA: TGTGCCAGCAGCTTATCGGGACAGGTCGTTGGGGGAGCTTTCTTT
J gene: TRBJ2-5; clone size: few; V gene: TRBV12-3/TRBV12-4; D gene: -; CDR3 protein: CASSLLVETQYF; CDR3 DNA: TGTGCCAGCAGTTTATTAGTGGAGACCCAGTACTTC
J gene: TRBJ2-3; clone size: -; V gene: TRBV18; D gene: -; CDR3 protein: CASSPPDSIDTQYF; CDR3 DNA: TGTGCCAGCTCACCGCCCGACAGCATAGATACGCAGTATTTT
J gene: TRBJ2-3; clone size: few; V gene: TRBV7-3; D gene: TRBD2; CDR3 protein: CASSPASGGLSDTQYF; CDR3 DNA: TGTGCCAGCAGCCCAGCTAGCGGGGGGCTTTCAGATACGCAGTATTTT
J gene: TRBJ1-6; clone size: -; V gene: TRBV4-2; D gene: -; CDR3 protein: CASSLGGWALHF; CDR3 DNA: TGTGCCAGCAGCCTAGGGGGTTGGGCGCTGCACTTT
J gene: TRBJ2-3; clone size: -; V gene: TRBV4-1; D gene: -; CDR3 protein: CASSRALEVDTQYF; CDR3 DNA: TGCGCCAGCAGCCGAGCACTAGAGGTAGATACGCAGTATTTT
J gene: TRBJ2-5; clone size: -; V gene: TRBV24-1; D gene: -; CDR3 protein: CATSDFRGQETQYF; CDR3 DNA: TGTGCCACCAGTGATTTCCGGGGGCAAGAGACCCAGTACTTC
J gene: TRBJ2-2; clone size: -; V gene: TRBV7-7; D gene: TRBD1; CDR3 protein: CASSLGVRTGRTGELFF; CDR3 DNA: TGTGCCAGCAGCTTAGGAGTGAGGACAGGGCGCACCGGGGAGCTGTTTTTT
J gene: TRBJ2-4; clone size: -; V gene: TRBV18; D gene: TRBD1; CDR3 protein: CASSRTGQGSGKNIQYF; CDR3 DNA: TGTGCCAGCTCACGGACAGGGCAAGGTTCTGGCAAAAACATTCAGTACTTC
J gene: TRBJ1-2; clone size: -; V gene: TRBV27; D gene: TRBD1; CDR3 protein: CASSATGSGYGYTF; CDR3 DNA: TGTGCCAGCAGTGCGACAGGGAGCGGCTATGGCTACACCTTC
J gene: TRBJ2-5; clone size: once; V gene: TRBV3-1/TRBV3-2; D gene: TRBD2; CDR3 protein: CASSPGLAGLGGETQYF; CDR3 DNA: TGTGCCAGCAGCCCGGGACTAGCGGGATTGGGCGGAGAGACCCAGTACTTC
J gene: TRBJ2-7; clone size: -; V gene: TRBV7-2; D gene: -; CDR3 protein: CASSLVARVNEQYF; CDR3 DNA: TGTGCCAGCAGCTTAGTGGCCAGGGTGAACGAGCAGTACTTC
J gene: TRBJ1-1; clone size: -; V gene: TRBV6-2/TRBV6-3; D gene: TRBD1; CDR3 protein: CASSFLRDRYTEAFF; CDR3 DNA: TGTGCCAGCAGTTTCCTCCGGGACAGGTACACTGAAGCTTTCTTT
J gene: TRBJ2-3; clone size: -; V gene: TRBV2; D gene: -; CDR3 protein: CASSDGRGSTDTQYF; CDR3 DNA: TGTGCCAGCAGTGACGGGCGGGGTAGTACAGATACGCAGTATTTT
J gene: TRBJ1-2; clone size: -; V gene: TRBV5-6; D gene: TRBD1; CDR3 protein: CASSSGQGRYRGYTF; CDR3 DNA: TGTGCCAGCAGCTCAGGACAGGGAAGATACCGTGGCTACACCTTC
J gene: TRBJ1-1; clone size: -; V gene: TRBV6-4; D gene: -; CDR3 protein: CASSPGGVNTEAFF; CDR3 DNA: TGTGCCAGCAGCCCTGGGGGGGTGAACACTGAAGCTTTCTTT
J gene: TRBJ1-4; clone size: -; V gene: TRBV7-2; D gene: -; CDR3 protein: CASSLSFGRNFGGKLFF; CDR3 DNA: TGTGCCAGCAGCTTATCTTTCGGGCGAAATTTCGGAGGGAAACTGTTTTTT